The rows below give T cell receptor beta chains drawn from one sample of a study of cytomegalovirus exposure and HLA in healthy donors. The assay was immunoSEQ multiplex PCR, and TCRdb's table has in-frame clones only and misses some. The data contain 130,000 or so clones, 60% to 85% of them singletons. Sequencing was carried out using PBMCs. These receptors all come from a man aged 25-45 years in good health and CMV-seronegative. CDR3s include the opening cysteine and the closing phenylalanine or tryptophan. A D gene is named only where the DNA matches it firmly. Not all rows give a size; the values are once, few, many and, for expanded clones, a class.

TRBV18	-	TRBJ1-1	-	CASSPNAGNRGNTEAFF	TGTGCCAGCTCACCGAACGCGGGTAATCGTGGGAACACTGAAGCTTTCTTT
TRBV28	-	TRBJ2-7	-	CASSLVNGHYEQYF	TGTGCCAGCAGTTTAGTTAATGGGCACTACGAGCAGTACTTC
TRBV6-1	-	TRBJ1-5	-	CASSESDPRGASNQPQHF	TGTGCCAGCAGTGAATCCGACCCCCGGGGGGCTAGCAATCAGCCCCAGCATTTT
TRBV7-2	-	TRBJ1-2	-	CASSSDGDYGYTF	TGTGCCAGCAGCTCAGACGGAGACTATGGCTACACCTTC
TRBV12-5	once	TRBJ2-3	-	CASGTRTSASTDTQYF	TGTGCTAGTGGTACCCGGACATCCGCTAGCACAGATACGCAGTATTTT
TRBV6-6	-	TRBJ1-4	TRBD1	CASSTRTGGVDEKLFF	TGTGCCAGCAGTACCCGGACAGGGGGGGTGGATGAAAAACTGTTTTTT
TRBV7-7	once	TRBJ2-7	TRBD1	CASSVETGREQYF	TGTGCTAGCAGCGTAGAGACAGGGCGCGAGCAGTACTTC
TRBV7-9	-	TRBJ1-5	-	CASSLDRGVSQPQHF	TGTGCCAGCAGCTTAGATAGGGGTGTAAGTCAGCCCCAGCATTTT
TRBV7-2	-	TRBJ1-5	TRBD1	CASTPSGGRQPQHF	TGTGCCAGCACCCCCTCAGGGGGACGACAGCCCCAGCATTTT
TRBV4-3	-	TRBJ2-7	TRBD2	CASSQESWTSGPYEQYF	TGCGCCAGCAGCCAAGAATCGTGGACTAGCGGGCCCTACGAGCAGTACTTC
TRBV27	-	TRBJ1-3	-	CASSTGLRDSGNTIYF	TGTGCCAGCAGTACAGGGCTGAGGGACTCTGGAAACACCATATATTTT